This is a list of T cell receptor beta chains from one sample in a study of a mutant IDH1 vaccine in newly diagnosed glioma. Their target antigens are unknown. Produced via immunoSEQ multiplex PCR; TCRdb's table is partial and in-frame only. Of about 46,000 clones in the sample, approximately 84% are singletons; the top ten hold roughly 4.3%. Sample: PBMCs, taken from a glioma patient whose treatment included an IDH1 peptide vaccine. All receptors derive from a woman in her 30s with glioma. Some clones in this sample may be carry-over from other donors' samples. CDR3s include the opening cysteine and the closing phenylalanine or tryptophan. The D gene is left open where the match is weak. Expanded clones are given a class, and other clones once, few, many or no size at all.

abundance,d_gene,j_gene,v_gene,CDR3aa,CDR3nt
.,.,TRBJ1-4,TRBV2,CASSEGLAGEKLFF,TGTGCCAGCAGTGAAGGTTTGGCGGGCGAAAAACTGTTTTTT
.,.,TRBJ2-7,TRBV27,CASSLRGTDSYEQYF,TGTGCCAGCAGTTTAAGAGGGACCGATAGTTACGAGCAGTACTTC
once,.,TRBJ1-2,TRBV7-9,CASSLGSDLVRGYTF,TGTGCCAGCAGCCTGGGGTCCGACCTGGTGAGAGGCTACACCTTC
.,.,TRBJ1-2,TRBV7-8,CASSPGTRPYGYTF,TGTGCCAGCAGCCCAGGGACGAGGCCTTATGGCTACACCTTC
once,.,TRBJ2-7,TRBV7-9,CASSLGPRPVDEQYF,TGTGCCAGCAGCTTAGGGCCGCGCCCGGTGGACGAGCAGTACTTC
.,.,TRBJ2-7,TRBV5-6,CASRGGTPYEQYF,TGTGCCAGCAGAGGCGGGACGCCCTACGAGCAGTACTTC
.,.,TRBJ2-3,TRBV2,CASSAGYPGADTQYF,TGTGCCAGCAGTGCCGGGTATCCGGGGGCAGATACGCAGTATTTT
.,TRBD1,TRBJ1-2,TRBV5-4,CASSSGGAAYGYTF,TGTGCCAGCAGCTCAGGGGGCGCCGCCTATGGCTACACCTTC
.,.,TRBJ1-1,TRBV6-6,CASNEPGRMNTEAFF,TGTGCCAGCAACGAACCGGGACGGATGAACACTGAAGCTTTCTTT
once,.,TRBJ2-3,TRBV27,CASRLFLGDTQYF,TGTGCCAGCAGACTCTTCCTGGGGGATACGCAGTATTTT
.,TRBD2,TRBJ2-7,TRBV4-2,CASSQDRSGEEQYF,TGTGCCAGCAGCCAAGATCGCAGCGGGGAGGAGCAGTACTTC
.,TRBD2,TRBJ2-1,TRBV2,CASRREEQFF,TGTGCCAGCAGGCGGGAGGAACAGTTCTTC
.,.,TRBJ1-1,TRBV27,CASSEGVEAFF,TGTGCCAGCAGTGAGGGTGTTGAAGCTTTCTTT
.,TRBD2,TRBJ2-3,TRBV7-2,CASSSGTSGTDTQYF,TGTGCCAGCAGCTCCGGGACTAGCGGCACAGATACGCAGTATTTT
.,TRBD1,TRBJ2-3,TRBV27,CAKYRGCAGTDTQYF,TGTGCCAAGTACAGGGGCTGTGCTGGTACAGATACGCAGTATTTT
.,TRBD1,TRBJ1-1,TRBV16,CASSQSGTVEAFF,TGTGCCAGCAGCCAATCAGGGACAGTTGAAGCTTTCTTT
few,TRBD2,TRBJ2-2,TRBV19,CASSIASGNGVGELFF,TGTGCCAGTAGTATCGCTAGCGGGAACGGGGTCGGGGAGCTGTTTTTT
.,TRBD1,TRBJ1-1,TRBV14,CASSYTGALTEAFF,TGTGCCAGCAGCTATACAGGGGCGCTCACTGAAGCTTTCTTT
once,TRBD1,TRBJ1-4,TRBV19,CASTARTGSRGHEKLFF,TGTGCCAGTACCGCCCGGACTGGGAGCAGGGGGCATGAAAAACTGTTTTTT
.,TRBD1,TRBJ1-4,TRBV5-1,CASSLGGTGDEKLFF,TGCGCCAGCAGCTTGGGAGGGACAGGGGATGAAAAACTGTTTTTT
.,.,TRBJ2-7,TRBV5-5,CASSLGGRPYEQYF,TGTGCCAGCAGCTTGGGGGGGCGTCCCTACGAGCAGTACTTC
.,TRBD1,TRBJ1-2,TRBV15,CATSPDRGRYGYTF,TGTGCCACCAGCCCAGACAGGGGGCGATATGGCTACACCTTC
.,TRBD2,TRBJ2-1,TRBV4-1,CASSLGLVRDNEQFF,TGCGCCAGCAGCCTCGGACTAGTAAGGGACAATGAGCAGTTCTTC
.,.,TRBJ1-2,TRBV6-1,CASRSTGPTGGYTF,TGTGCCAGCAGAAGTACGGGACCCACTGGGGGCTACACCTTC
.,.,TRBJ1-3,TRBV6-5,CASTGRQAGNTIYF,TGTGCCAGCACAGGCCGACAAGCGGGAAACACCATATATTTT
.,TRBD1,TRBJ2-7,TRBV5-4,CASSPGQGPSYEQYF,TGTGCCAGCAGCCCTGGACAGGGGCCCTCCTACGAGCAGTACTTC
.,TRBD2,TRBJ2-5,TRBV27,CASSLSGTSGSLGETQYF,TGTGCCAGCAGTTTATCGGGGACTAGCGGGAGTTTGGGGGAGACCCAGTACTTC
.,.,TRBJ2-7,TRBV9,CASSVFPGPNEQYF,TGTGCCAGCAGCGTATTTCCCGGGCCGAACGAGCAGTACTTC
.,.,TRBJ2-7,TRBV7-9,CASSLDHRSTGEQYF,TGTGCCAGCAGCTTAGACCACAGGAGTACCGGCGAGCAGTACTTC
.,.,TRBJ2-5,TRBV7-2,CASSFLPVETQYF,TGTGCCAGCAGCTTCCTACCGGTGGAGACCCAGTACTTC
.,.,TRBJ1-1,TRBV5-1,CASSLGPWSTEAFF,TGCGCCAGCAGCTTGGGCCCGTGGTCCACTGAAGCTTTCTTT
.,.,TRBJ2-7,TRBV4-2,CASSVKTGTSAYEQYF,TGTGCCAGCAGCGTTAAGACCGGGACTTCTGCCTACGAGCAGTACTTC
.,TRBD1,TRBJ2-3,TRBV2,CASMAGDSSTDTQYF,TGTGCCAGCATGGCCGGGGACAGCAGCACAGATACGCAGTATTTT
.,.,TRBJ2-7,TRBV21-1,CASSHPGHQYEQYF,TGTGCCAGCAGCCACCCGGGACACCAATACGAGCAGTACTTC
.,TRBD1,TRBJ2-7,TRBV2,CASTPQTGSTYEQYF,TGTGCCAGCACTCCCCAGACAGGGTCTACCTACGAGCAGTACTTC
.,.,TRBJ2-3,TRBV2,CASSAGRTSTDTQYF,TGTGCCAGCAGTGCCGGACGGACAAGCACAGATACGCAGTATTTT
.,.,TRBJ1-5,TRBV6-5,CASSRNRADQPQHF,TGTGCCAGCAGTCGCAACAGGGCGGATCAGCCCCAGCATTTT
.,.,TRBJ2-7,TRBV10-3,CAISESRASWDEQYF,TGTGCCATCAGTGAGTCAAGGGCTTCGTGGGACGAGCAGTACTTC
.,.,TRBJ2-7,TRBV7-2,CASSLASASYEQYF,TGTGCCAGCAGCTTAGCATCTGCCTCCTACGAGCAGTACTTC
.,TRBD1,TRBJ1-1,TRBV19,CASSKGRAGGGWTEAFF,TGTGCCAGTAGTAAAGGTCGGGCAGGAGGGGGCTGGACTGAAGCTTTCTTT